This TCR beta chain was sequenced for a study of T-cell memory formation after mild COVID-19. Looking at the study overall: Clusters were largely donor specific.

A single record per CDR3 protein comes from TCRdb applying MiXCR to the 5' RACE reads. The sample records hundreds of thousands of distinct CDR3 sequences, 20% to 25% being singletons. This CDR3 comprises 19 residues. Germline V lookup: CDR1 SGHRS, CDR2 YFSETQ. The J segment lost 2 bases and the V segment lost 4 bases, leaving 20 bases of the junction unmatched. This clonotype was found a few times. No antigen is known for it. Study results and limitations: In pre-infection memory, a portion of responding clones appeared, which suggested that cross-reactive memory joined. SARS-CoV-2 specificity of second-wave clones peaking day 37 was unconfirmed.

The TCR sequence derives from an adult woman who had mild COVID-19 (a few samples of this study predate the infection). Cell type and time point are not known. Sequenced: PBMCs or a T cell subset sorted from them (not recorded which). The V call is TRBV5-1, the J call TRBJ2-7; 8 positions match TRBD1. The CDR3 reads CASSPGGFLETGEPYEQYF. CDR3 nucleotide sequence: TGCGCCAGCAGCCCGGGTGGATTCCTCGAGACAGGGGAACCCTACGAGCAGTACTTC.